A single sample is the source of the 26 T cell receptor beta chains below, sequenced in a study of cytomegalovirus exposure and HLA in healthy donors. PCR employed 60 Vbeta and 13 Jbeta primers. Clones were sequenced by immunoSEQ multiplex PCR, and TCRdb holds only the in-frame ones, with some missing. The repertoire holds about 77,000 clones, with around 78% as singletons. The material sequenced was PBMCs. The receptors were gathered from a man aged 40-55 years in good health and CMV-seronegative.

The J gene is TRBJ1-1, the V gene TRBV6-5, with 7 bases aligning to TRBD1. The CDR3 is 14 amino acids. Germline V CDR1 and CDR2: MNHEY, SVGAGI. V lost 6 bases and J lost 2; bases outside the gene matches: 6. The CDR3: CASSRGTVNTEAFF. The CDR3 DNA reads as TGTGCCAGCAGCCGCGGGACAGTAAACACTGAAGCTTTCTTT.

The rearrangement joins TRBV28 to TRBJ2-7; TRBD2 is a possible D gene (6 bases). Germline V CDR1 and CDR2: MDHEN, SYDVKM. Trimming shortened V by 6 bases and J by 7 bases, and 19 bases separated the two germline ends. The CDR3 is 14 amino acids. The CDR3 loop reads CASRRPGRTGEQYF. For the CDR3, the DNA is TGTGCCAGCAGACGTCCCGGGAGAACGGGAGAGCAGTACTTC.

This clone was counted between two and nine times. This CDR3 is CASYLTGRETQYF. Here the CDR3 DNA reads TGTGCCAGCTACCTGACAGGGCGGGAGACCCAGTACTTC. The chain has TRBV28 and TRBJ2-5, with 7 bases matching TRBD1. V trimming: 8 bases; J trimming: 5 bases; junction bases outside the gene matches: 8. The CDR3 has 13 residues. Looked up from germline, CDR1 is MDHEN and CDR2 is SYDVKM.

This chain links TRBV7-2 with TRBJ2-1; no clear D. This CDR3 has 14 residues. Trimming pared 0 bases from V and 4 bases from J, leaving 7 bases between. CDR1 and CDR2 from the germline V gene are SGHTA and FQGNSA. The CDR3 region has the DNA TGTGCCAGCAGCTTAGCGGGCCAGTACAATGAGCAGTTCTTC. It is translated as CASSLAGQYNEQFF.

The rearrangement joins TRBV7-3 to TRBJ1-2; D is possibly TRBD1 (6 bases). The CDR3 totals 13 residues. The V end lost 5 bases, the J end lost 4 bases, and 11 bases lay between the germline ends. Germline V gene lookup returns CDR1 SGHTA and CDR2 FQGTGA. The CDR3, as DNA: TGTGCCAGCAGCCAAACGACAGGCTATGGCTACACCTTC. Its translation: CASSQTTGYGYTF. Filled out from reference TRBV7-3 and TRBJ1-2, the complete variable domain reads GAGVSQTPSNKVTEKGKYVELRCDPISGHTALYWYRQSLGQGPEFLIYFQGTGAADDSGLPNDRFFAVRPEGSVSTLKIQRTERGDSAVYLCASSQTTGYGYTFGSGTRLTVV.

V usage is TRBV6-1 and J usage is TRBJ2-7; 7 bases line up with TRBD1. The germline CDR1 and CDR2 sequences are MNHNS and SASEGT. V lost 7 bases, J lost 3 bases, and 0 bases stayed unmatched. The CDR3 contains 11 residues. CDR3 nucleotide sequence: TGTGCCAGCAACAGGGGCTACGAGCAGTACTTC. It encodes CASNRGYEQYF.

The chain has TRBV19 and TRBJ1-4; D uncertain. Per the germline V gene, CDR1 is LNHDA and CDR2 is SQIVND (reference sequence). The CDR3 covers 12 residues. With 5 bases removed from V and 8 bases from J, the gap between germline ends came to 9 bases. In nucleotides, the CDR3 is TGTGCCAGTAGTGGCAGGAGGGAAAAACTGTTTTTT. Amino acid sequence: CASSGRREKLFF.

V usage is TRBV29-1 and J usage is TRBJ2-5; the D gene is possibly TRBD1 (5 bases). The J call may be incorrect, as the DNA end agrees better with TRBJ2-7. The CDR3 is made up of 11 amino acids. Germline values: CDR1 SQVTM, CDR2 ANQGSEA. The CDR3 DNA sequence: TGCAGCGTGAAAGGGGCTGCCGAGCAGTACTTC. Its protein product is CSVKGAAEQYF.

The chain uses TRBV4-3 and TRBJ1-2; D perhaps matches TRBD1 (5 bases). Germline CDR1 reads LGHNA; CDR2 reads YSLEER. This CDR3 comprises 16 residues. V lost 0 bases and J 0 bases, leaving 11 bases between the germline ends. CDR3 loop: CASSQDFGQTNYGYTF. Written as DNA, the CDR3 is TGCGCCAGCAGCCAAGATTTTGGACAAACTAACTATGGCTACACCTTC.

The rearrangement uses TRBV29-1 and TRBJ2-7; 10 bases are shared with TRBD1. In germline, CDR1 is SQVTM, CDR2 ANQGSEA. V gave up 5 bases and J gave up 2 bases; unmatched junction bases: 6. The length of the CDR3 is 14 residues. The CDR3 spells CSVQDRGSTYEQYF. CDR3 bases: TGCAGCGTTCAGGACAGGGGGTCGACCTACGAGCAGTACTTC.

The chain employs TRBV5-1 and TRBJ1-4; D uncertain. The CDR3 extends over 17 amino acids. V lost 8 bases to trimming and J lost 0 bases, with 20 bases between them. Germline CDR1 reads SGHRS; CDR2 reads YFSETQ. This chain's CDR3 is CARLHDGWVPTNEKLFF. CDR3 nucleotides: TGCGCCAGACTACACGATGGGTGGGTTCCAACTAATGAAAAACTGTTTTTT.

A single count supports this clone. The rearrangement links TRBV19 to TRBJ1-2, with D possibly being TRBD1 (5 bases). This CDR3 spans 15 amino acids. The V and J ends lost 3 bases and 2 bases respectively, with 13 bases between them. Germline V gene lookup returns CDR1 LNHDA and CDR2 SQIVND (reference sequence). The CDR3 reads CASSIRPGRNYGYTF. CDR3 bases: TGTGCCAGTAGTATCCGGCCAGGGAGGAACTATGGCTACACCTTC.

The genes are TRBV28 and TRBJ1-2; D is possibly TRBD1 (6 bases). The CDR3 has 12 amino acids. The V end lost 7 bases, the J end lost 5 bases, and 11 bases lay between the germline ends. CDR1 is MDHEN, CDR2 SYDVKM, per germline. CDR3 nucleotides: TGTGCCAGCACCCGGCAGGGGTATGGCTACACCTTC. Translating it yields CASTRQGYGYTF.

This clone was detected a few times. The rearrangement links TRBV5-1 to TRBJ2-3; 7 bases fit TRBD1. CDR1 SGHRS and CDR2 YFSETQ come from the germline V gene. Trimming at V came to 3 bases and at J to 1 base, leaving 5 bases not matched to a gene. This CDR3 has 15 residues. The CDR3 loop reads CASSSGQWGTDTQYF. The CDR3 bases are TGCGCCAGCAGCTCGGGACAGTGGGGCACAGATACGCAGTATTTT. Full variable domain (outside the CDR3, taken from reference TRBV5-1 and TRBJ2-3): KAGVTQTPRYLIKTRGQQVTLSCSPISGHRSVSWYQQTPGQGLQFLFEYFSETQRNKGNFPGRFSGRQFSNSRSEMNVSTLELGDSALYLCASSSGQWGTDTQYFGPGTRLTVL.

The CDR3 bases are TGTGCCAGCAGGCGAATGACAGGGGGGACTGAAGCTTTCTTT. Amino acid sequence: CASRRMTGGTEAFF. The chain is built from TRBV27 and TRBJ1-1; 9 bases are a match to TRBD1. Per the germline V gene, CDR1 is MNHEY and CDR2 is SMNVEV (reference sequence). J was trimmed by 5 bases and V by 6 bases; bases with no gene match: 7. The CDR3 covers 14 residues.

V gene TRBV27 combines with J gene TRBJ2-1, with TRBD2 identical over 10 bases. CDR1 is MNHEY and CDR2 is SMNVEV in the germline V gene (reference sequence). This CDR3 contains 17 residues. V lost 4 bases, J lost 3 bases, and 9 bases stayed unmatched. CDR3 residues: CASSSLRSGRVYNEQFF. CDR3 sequence (DNA): TGTGCCAGCAGTTCCTTACGAAGCGGGAGGGTCTACAATGAGCAGTTCTTC.

The rearrangement uses TRBV19 and TRBJ2-6, with 9 positions matching TRBD1. In germline, CDR1 is LNHDA, CDR2 SQIVND (reference sequence). CDR3 length equals 19 residues. V lost 4 bases, J lost 0 bases, and 10 bases stayed unmatched. CDR3 loop: CASSTTGQGYASGANVLTF. The CDR3 DNA is TGTGCCAGTAGTACGACCGGACAGGGGTACGCCTCTGGGGCCAACGTCCTGACTTTC.

The V and J genes are TRBV13 and TRBJ2-5; D is possibly TRBD1 (6 bases). The CDR3 extends over 13 amino acids. V was shortened by 2 bases and J by 5 bases, with 9 bases between the two germline ends. The germline CDR1 and CDR2 sequences are PRHDT and FYEKMQ (reference sequence). The CDR3 here is CASSLPGAETQYF. CDR3 nucleotides: TGTGCCAGCAGCTTACCAGGGGCGGAGACCCAGTACTTC.

The rearrangement links TRBV6-5 to TRBJ1-1; TRBD1 is a possible D gene (5 bases). This CDR3 has 15 residues. Germline CDR1 reads MNHEY; CDR2 reads SVGAGI. Trimming left V 8 bases short and J 7 bases short, with 23 bases between. The CDR3 DNA reads TGTGCCAGCTTTAAACCTCCTTTTAACGGGGGTGAAGCTTTCTTT. It yields the protein CASFKPPFNGGEAFF.

The chain employs TRBV27 and TRBJ2-4; D is unclear. The CDR3 runs to 15 residues. Germline loops: CDR1 MNHEY, CDR2 SMNVEV (reference sequence). Trimming removed 6 bases from V and 0 bases from J, with 12 bases in between. CDR3: CASSYLTSAKNIQYF. The CDR3 bases are TGTGCCAGCAGCTATCTTACTTCAGCCAAAAACATTCAGTACTTC.

The CDR3 DNA reads TGCACCAGCAGCCAAGAGGCTACGCAGTATTTT. Its translation: CTSSQEATQYF. V and J are TRBV1 and TRBJ2-3; the table gives TRBD1 as D, unverified against the DNA. TRBV1 is recorded as a pseudogene. This CDR3 has 11 residues.

Regarding this clone: Different DNA sequences within this sample yield the same CDR3. The gene calls are TRBV5-1 and TRBJ2-7; maybe TRBD2 (5 bases). CDR1 is SGHRS, CDR2 YFSETQ, per germline. V gave up 7 bases and J gave up 0 bases, with 20 bases separating them. The CDR3 has 16 residues. As DNA, the CDR3 is TGCGCCAGCTCGTCTGGTTCGGGATCCTCCTCCTACGAGCAGTACTTC. Translated: CASSSGSGSSSYEQYF. Together with reference TRBV5-1 and TRBJ2-7, the CDR3 gives the full variable domain: KAGVTQTPRYLIKTRGQQVTLSCSPISGHRSVSWYQQTPGQGLQFLFEYFSETQRNKGNFPGRFSGRQFSNSRSEMNVSTLELGDSALYLCASSSGSGSSSYEQYFGPGTRLTVT.

This chain connects TRBV4-3 to TRBJ2-5, with 9 bases fitting TRBD2. Gene TRBJ2-7 matches the end of the DNA better, so the J call may be wrong. Germline CDR1 LGHNA, CDR2 YSLEER. CDR3 length equals 19 residues. This CDR3 is CASSQGIKWREGPSYEQYF. The DNA of the CDR3 is TGCGCCAGCAGCCAAGGTATCAAGTGGCGGGAGGGCCCCTCCTACGAGCAGTACTTC.

V and J are TRBV15 and TRBJ1-4; 7 bases map to TRBD1. This CDR3 has 18 residues. The trim removed 2 bases at V and 3 bases at J, leaving 12 bases unmatched. Germline V CDR1 and CDR2: LNHNV, YYDKDF (reference sequence). CDR3 protein: CATSRTPDRVPPNEKLFF. The CDR3 DNA follows: TGTGCCACCAGCAGAACCCCTGACAGGGTGCCGCCTAATGAAAAACTGTTTTTT.

The rearrangement uses TRBV11-2 and TRBJ2-1; D is unresolved. The CDR3 spans 14 residues. Germline V CDR1 and CDR2: SGHAT, FQNNGV. V was shortened by 5 bases and J by 6 bases, with 14 bases between the two germline ends. The CDR3 nucleotides read TGTGCCAGCAGCCCAGACCTAGTATCCAATGAGCAGTTCTTC. This codes for CASSPDLVSNEQFF. Full variable domain (missing parts from reference TRBV11-2 and TRBJ2-1): EAGVAQSPRYKIIEKRQSVAFWCNPISGHATLYWYQQILGQGPKLLIQFQNNGVVDDSQLPKDRFSAERLKGVDSTLKIQPAKLEDSAVYLCASSPDLVSNEQFFGPGTRLTVL.

V is TRBV30 and J is TRBJ2-5; unclear D gene. The assigned J gene may be wrong: the sequence end matches TRBJ2-7 better. CDR1 is GTSNPN, CDR2 SVGIG, per germline (reference sequence). The CDR3 extends over 11 amino acids. CDR3: CAWSFSYEQYF. The CDR3 DNA follows: TGTGCCTGGAGTTTCTCCTACGAGCAGTACTTC.